These 7 T cell receptor beta chains were sequenced from one sample in a study of tumor and adjacent non-tumor tissue in lung cancer. This sample's RNA came from whole unsorted tissue. TCRbeta libraries were built with three rounds of nested PCR, modified from ARM-PCR. TCRdb ran MiXCR on the multiplex PCR reads and lists one entry per CDR3 protein. The sample records roughly 220,000 distinct CDR3 sequences, about 71% being singletons. The sample comprised lung tumor tissue. The receptors were gathered from a man between 60 and 75 years old with non-small cell lung cancer.

The J gene is TRBJ2-2, the V gene TRBV5-4; 7 nucleotides agree with TRBD2. The CDR3 loop spans 15 amino acids. Trimming cost V 4 bases and J 8 bases; bases outside gene matches: 11. The V gene's germline CDR1 is SGHNT and CDR2 YYREEE (reference sequence). The CDR3: CASSPRELRSGELFF. The CDR3 DNA follows: TGTGCCAGCAGCCCGCGGGAGCTGAGGTCGGGGGAGCTGTTTTTT.

This rearrangement joins TRBV4-2 to TRBJ2-1, with 9 nucleotides matching TRBD2. Germline V gene sequence: CDR1 LGHNA, CDR2 YNFKEQ. This CDR3 spans 16 amino acids. J was trimmed by 4 bases and V by 4 bases; bases with no gene match: 8. The DNA of the CDR3 is TGTGCCAGCAGCCTAGCCCCTAGCGGGGTGTACAATGAGCAGTTCTTC. Its protein is CASSLAPSGVYNEQFF.

On this clonotype: A junction end diverges from the germline sequence, so it may reflect a read error. This chain connects TRBV6-7 to TRBJ1-5; no definite D call. TRBV6-7 is known as an ORF, though its function is uncertain. The CDR3 runs to 16 residues. This CDR3 reads CVSSYDHRALNQPQHF. The CDR3 DNA reads as TGTGTCAGCAGTTACGATCATCGGGCCCTAAATCAGCCCCAGCATTTT.

A word on this clonotype: An end of the junction differs from the germline gene, which may be a read error. V is TRBV20-1 and J is TRBJ2-1; TRBD2 aligns across 10 bases. Germline V lookup: CDR1 DFQATT, CDR2 SNEGSKA (reference sequence). The CDR3 consists of 15 residues. The CDR3 here is CCARPGGTSAGEQFF. CDR3 nucleotide sequence: TGCTGTGCTAGACCTGGGGGGACTAGCGCGGGTGAGCAGTTCTTC.

Worth noting for this clonotype: This CDR3 fails to terminate in the conserved phenylalanine or tryptophan, so it likely reflects a read error. The DNA is left out, because the CDR3 cannot be placed on it with certainty; the CDR3 is given as TCRdb lists it. The J gene is TRBJ2-3, the V gene TRBV4-1. The germline gives CDR1 MGHRA, CDR2 YSYEKL. The CDR3 has 14 amino acids, counting both end residues. The CDR3 reads CASSQEEQTDTQYS.

CDR3 region: CASSVGTSRYEQFF. In DNA, the CDR3 is TGCGCCAGCAGCGTCGGGACTAGTCGGTATGAGCAGTTCTTC. The gene calls are TRBV10-1 and TRBJ2-1, with TRBD2 matching 8 bases. The CDR3 has 14 amino acids. V was pared by 6 bases and J by 8 bases, with 9 bases of the junction left unmatched. CDR1 is WNHNN and CDR2 is SYGVQD in the germline V gene (reference sequence).

This chain uses TRBV12-3 or TRBV12-4 with TRBJ1-5, with 7 nucleotides matching TRBD1. CDR3 length: 14 amino acids. J was trimmed by 3 bases and V by 5 bases; bases with no gene match: 4. CDR3 sequence: CASSPDRANQPQHF. Here the CDR3 DNA reads TGTGCCAGCAGTCCCGACAGGGCCAATCAGCCCCAGCATTTT.